What follows describes a single T cell receptor beta chain. This specimen belongs to a study of OX40 agonist ivuxolimab in advanced cancers. V lost 0 bases to trimming and J lost 6 bases; unmatched junction nucleotides: 4. Germline lookup yields CDR1 SGDLS and CDR2 YYNGEE. The CDR3 is 14 residues long. Assay: immunoSEQ multiplex PCR; the TCRdb copy retains only in-frame clones and omits some. The sample shows 35,000 to 45,000 clones, 82% of them seen only once. This material consisted of CD4+ or CD8+ T cells sorted from blood, taken in a trial of the OX40 agonist ivuxolimab. The rearrangement uses TRBV9 and TRBJ1-2, with 8 bases matching TRBD1. The receptor comes from an adult with an advanced solid tumor such as melanoma, head and neck, liver or kidney cancer. For the CDR3, the DNA is TGTGCCAGCAGCGTAGGACAGGGGTTCCATGGCTACACCTTC. Residues: CASSVGQGFHGYTF.